Below, one T cell receptor beta chain is given with its context. What it binds is unknown. The sample is drawn from a study of blood T cells in healthy people across ages. Study observations and caveats: Estimates based on one million T cells were treated as lower bounds.

PCR was performed a second time for roughly 7 to 12 cycles using a sample-barcoded 5' primer and a J-beta primer mix. TCRdb re-derived calls from the 5' RACE reads in MiXCR, one entry per CDR3 protein. The sample records approximately 830,000 distinct CDR3 sequences, around 62% being singletons. The CDR3 runs to 14 residues. Germline V gene data show CDR1 as SGDLS and CDR2 as YYNGEE. Trimming cost V 0 bases and J 5 bases; bases outside gene matches: 5. The sequenced material came from blood. The chain carries TRBV9 and TRBJ2-7; TRBD1 matches at 7 bases. The sequence was collected from a man in his thirties or forties in good health. The CDR3 sequence is CASSVAGGINEQYF. The CDR3 DNA reads TGTGCCAGCAGCGTAGCAGGGGGTATCAACGAGCAGTACTTC.